Sequencing of this T cell receptor (beta chain) was carried out in a study of blood T cells in healthy people across ages. Sample-barcoded 5' priming and a J-beta primer mix drove a second PCR of about 6 to 12 cycles. TCRdb analysed the 5' RACE reads with MiXCR anew, one entry per CDR3 protein. The profile shows about 640,000 distinct CDR3 sequences, 58% of them singletons. In its sample, this clonotype was seen a few times. From germline, CDR1 is SEHNR and CDR2 FQNEAQ (reference sequence). V lost 1 base and J lost 5; bases outside the gene matches: 9. CDR3 length equals 16 residues. This chain connects TRBV7-9 to TRBJ2-3; 7 bases match TRBD2. This sequence was found in a man aged 55 to 70 in good health. Sequencing was carried out using blood. CDR3 in amino acids: CASSLGSGTREDTQYF. The CDR3 nucleotides read TGTGCCAGCAGCTTAGGGAGCGGGACTCGGGAAGATACGCAGTATTTT.